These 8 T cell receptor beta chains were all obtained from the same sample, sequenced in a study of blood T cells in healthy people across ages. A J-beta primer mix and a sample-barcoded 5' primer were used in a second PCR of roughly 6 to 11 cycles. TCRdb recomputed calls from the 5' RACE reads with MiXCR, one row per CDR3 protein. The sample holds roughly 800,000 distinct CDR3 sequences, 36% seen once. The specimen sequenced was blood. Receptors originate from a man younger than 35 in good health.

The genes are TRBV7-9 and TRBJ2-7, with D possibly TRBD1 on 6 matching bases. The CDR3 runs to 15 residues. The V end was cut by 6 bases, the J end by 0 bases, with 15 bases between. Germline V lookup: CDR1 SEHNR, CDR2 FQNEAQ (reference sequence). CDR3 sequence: CASSYNRDLSYEQYF. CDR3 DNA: TGTGCCAGCAGTTATAACAGGGATCTCTCCTACGAGCAGTACTTC.

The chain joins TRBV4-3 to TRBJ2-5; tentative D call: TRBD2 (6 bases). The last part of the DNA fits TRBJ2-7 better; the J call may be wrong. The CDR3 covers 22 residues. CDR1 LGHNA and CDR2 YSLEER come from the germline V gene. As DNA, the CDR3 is TGCGCCAGCAGCCAAGATCTTCACCATGTCCTCGGTCAGCCCGCGGGGCTCTACGAGCAGTACTTC. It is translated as CASSQDLHHVLGQPAGLYEQYF.

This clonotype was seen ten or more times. CDR3 protein: CASSQDWASGGNNEQFF. The CDR3, as DNA: TGCGCCAGCAGCCAAGATTGGGCTAGCGGGGGGAACAATGAGCAGTTCTTC. This chain joins TRBV4-1 and TRBJ2-1, with 11 nucleotides matching TRBD2. Germline V gene sequence: CDR1 MGHRA, CDR2 YSYEKL. Unmatched junction bases numbered 6, after V lost 0 bases and J lost 5 bases. CDR3 length: 17 residues.

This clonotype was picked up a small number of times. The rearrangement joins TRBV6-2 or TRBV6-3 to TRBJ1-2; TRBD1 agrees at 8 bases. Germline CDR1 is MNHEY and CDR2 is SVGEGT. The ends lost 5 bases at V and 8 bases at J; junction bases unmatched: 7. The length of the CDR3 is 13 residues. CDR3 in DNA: TGTGCCAGCAGTACGACAGGGGATCACGGCTACACCTTC. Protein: CASSTTGDHGYTF.

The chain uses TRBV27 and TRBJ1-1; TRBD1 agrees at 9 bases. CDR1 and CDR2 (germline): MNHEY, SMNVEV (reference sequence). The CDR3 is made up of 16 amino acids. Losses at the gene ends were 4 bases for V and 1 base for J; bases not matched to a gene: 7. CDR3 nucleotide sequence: TGTGCCAGCAGTTCCCAAGTGGGACAGGGGAACACTGAAGCTTTCTTT. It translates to CASSSQVGQGNTEAFF.

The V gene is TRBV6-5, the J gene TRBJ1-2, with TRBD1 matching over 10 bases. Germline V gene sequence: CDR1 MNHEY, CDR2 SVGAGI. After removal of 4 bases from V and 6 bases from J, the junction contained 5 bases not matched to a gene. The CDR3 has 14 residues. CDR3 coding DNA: TGTGCCAGCAGTTTTACAGGACAGGGGGATGGCTACACCTTC. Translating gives CASSFTGQGDGYTF.

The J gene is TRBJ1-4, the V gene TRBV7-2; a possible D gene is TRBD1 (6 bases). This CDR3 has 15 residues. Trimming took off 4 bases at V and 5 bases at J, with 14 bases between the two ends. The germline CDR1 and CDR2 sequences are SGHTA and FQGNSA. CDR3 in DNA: TGTGCCAGCAGCTACTACGGACAGCCCAATGAAAAACTGTTTTTT. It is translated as CASSYYGQPNEKLFF.

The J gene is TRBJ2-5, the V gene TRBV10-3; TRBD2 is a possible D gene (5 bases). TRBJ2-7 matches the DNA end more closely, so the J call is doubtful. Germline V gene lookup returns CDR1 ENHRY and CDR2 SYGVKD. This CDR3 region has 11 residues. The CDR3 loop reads CAIRGANEQYF. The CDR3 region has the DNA TGTGCCATCAGGGGAGCCAACGAGCAGTACTTC.